This TCR beta chain derives from a study of T-cell memory formation after mild COVID-19. Study as a whole: TCR clusters were largely donor specific.

This clonotype was detected only once. Its target is not known. This CDR3 has 13 residues. Germline CDR1 and CDR2: MNHEY and SVGAGI. V lost 6 bases, J lost 2 bases, and 9 bases lay in between. TCRdb independently ran MiXCR on the 5' RACE reads; one entry per CDR3 protein. The sample shows roughly 250,000 distinct CDR3 sequences, approximately 16% of them seen only once. General observations from the study: A second wave expanding day 15 to 37 was CD4+-biased; contracting clones were balanced. Chiefly within CM and EM were the contracting CD4+ clones; CD8+ ones were within EMRA.

Sample: PBMCs or a T cell subset sorted from them (not recorded which). This sequence was found in a man between 18 and 29 years old who had mild COVID-19 (a few samples of this study predate the infection). Cell type and time point are not known. The gene calls are TRBV6-5 and TRBJ2-3; D is ambiguous. In DNA form, the CDR3 reads TGTGCCAGCAGCCCTCGCACCACAGATACGCAGTATTTT. It yields the protein CASSPRTTDTQYF.